This T cell receptor beta chain was found in a study of blood T cell repertoires in COVID-19. Study background: The United States, Italy and Spain were the sources of the acute and convalescent COVID-19 samples. From T cells, B-cell-depleted T cells, or PBMCs came the material, which was cDNA or gDNA.

Authors' data handling: Quantification of nucleated cells was approximated via reference gene primer amplification. Using immunoSEQ multiplex PCR, the repertoire was profiled, and TCRdb retains in-frame clones only, with some absent. The V and J calls and the clone size are those of that table, but D and trimming were determined from the DNA. The repertoire holds fewer than 150,000 clones, about 83% seen once, with around 13% in the top ten. The CDR3 loop spans 15 amino acids. Per the germline V gene, CDR1 is SGHVS and CDR2 is FNYEAQ. V lost 1 base to trimming and J lost 0 bases; unmatched junction nucleotides: 2.

The chain recombines TRBV7-6 with TRBJ2-7, with 8 positions matching TRBD2. Material: peripheral blood. The sequence was obtained from a human donor in a cohort sampled during active COVID-19. Here the CDR3 reads CASSLVAGGSYEQYF. DNA for the CDR3: TGTGCCAGCAGCTTAGTCGCGGGGGGCTCCTACGAGCAGTACTTC.